The entry below describes one T cell receptor (beta chain). Its antigen remains unknown. This CDR3 comprises 13 residues. Germline values: CDR1 MNHEY, CDR2 SVGAGI. V lost 2 bases to trimming and J lost 9 bases, with 11 bases between them. This sample was taken from a study of graft-versus-host responses after intestinal transplantation. Overall study findings and caveats: Present in recipient marrow, GvH clones included some that appeared first in ileum or blood.

The repertoire was sequenced with immunoSEQ multiplex PCR; TCRdb's copy has only in-frame clones and lacks some. The repertoire includes about 96,000 clones, roughly 92% of them detected once, and over 0.15% sits in the top ten. The sample here was unstimulated CD4+ T cells sorted from spleen or lymph node cells, taken before intestinal transplant. The V call is TRBV6-5, the J call TRBJ2-1, with D possibly being TRBD2 (6 bases). The sequence was obtained from a human donor who received an intestinal transplant. The CDR3 is CASSYRRESEQFF. CDR3 bases: TGTGCCAGCAGTTACCGGCGGGAAAGTGAGCAGTTCTTC.